This T cell receptor beta chain emerged from a study of T cells expressing NK-cell markers. Study background: It was sorted CD3+CD56+NKG2C+, CD3+CD56+NKG2C- and CD3+CD56-NKG2C+ T cells that supplied the TCR beta repertoires.

The CDR3 contains 15 residues. Per the germline V gene, CDR1 is KGHDR and CDR2 is SFDVKD. TCRdb reprocessed the 5' RACE reads; each CDR3 protein has one entry and no DNA is given. Here the sample table reports 200,000 to 300,000 distinct CDR3 sequences. Material: blood T cells: a sorted CD56 or NKG2C T cell subset, CD4+ or CD8+ T cells, or bulk PBMC T cells (not recorded which). The J gene is TRBJ2-5, the V gene TRBV24-1; the D call from TCRdb, TRBD1, cannot be confirmed without DNA. The origin of this receptor is a man aged 18-30 years in good health. CDR3 sequence reads: CATSDRTGGQETQYF.